Sequencing of this TCR beta chain was carried out in a study of regulatory T cells in long-lasting Graves disease. CDR3-region Arm-PCR and iRepertoire HTBI primers produced the TCR beta libraries. TCRdb independently ran MiXCR on the multiplex PCR reads; one entry per CDR3 protein. The profile shows 200,000 to 250,000 distinct CDR3 sequences, around 20% of them singletons. CDR3 length equals 14 residues. V lost 3 bases and J lost 7, with 13 bases in between. Germline assignment: CDR1 SEHNR and CDR2 FQNEAQ (reference sequence). This clonotype has a count of ten or more. The time point here: newly diagnosed GD, antithyroid drugs for less than 3 months. There was RNA extracted from PBMCs, and the TCR library was made from it.

The source was peripheral blood mononuclear cells (PBMCs), collected at new diagnosis, from a patient treated with antithyroid drugs. The sequence was obtained from a female donor with Graves disease. The chain links TRBV7-9 to TRBJ2-1; TRBD2 is a possible D gene (6 bases). The CDR3 protein is CASSFAGRGNEQFF. The CDR3 coding sequence is TGTGCCAGCAGCTTCGCGGGACGGGGGAATGAGCAGTTCTTC.